A selection of T cell receptor beta chains follows, all from one sample in a study of blood T cell repertoires in COVID-19. Method: immunoSEQ multiplex PCR; TCRdb's copy keeps in-frame clones and lacks some. The sample has approximately 100,000 clones, under 85% seen once; the top ten hold more than 13%. Sequencing was carried out using peripheral blood. The receptor set was obtained from a woman aged 55-70 years with acute or convalescent COVID-19. Both conserved end residues are part of each CDR3. A D gene is named only where the DNA matches it firmly. Rows give clone size only sometimes, using once, few, many, or a class for an expanded clone.

TRBV11-2	TRBD2	NA	TRBJ2-7	14	TGTGCCAGCGGGACTAGCGGGAGCCACCGCGAGCAGTACTTC	CASGTSGSHREQYF
TRBV12-1	NA	few	TRBJ1-5	11	TGTGCCGCTCACTACGGCCAGCCCCAGCATTTT	CAAHYGQPQHF
TRBV9	NA	NA	TRBJ1-2	16	TGTGCCAGCAGCGTAGAGATCCCAGGGGCTTCGGGTGGCTACACCTTC	CASSVEIPGASGGYTF
TRBV5-1	TRBD1	few	TRBJ2-5	15	TGCGCCAGCAGCTCGCCGGACAGGAGCCAAGAGACCCAGTACTTC	CASSSPDRSQETQYF
TRBV19	NA	NA	TRBJ1-5	14	TGTGCCAGTAGGCCACAGGGAGGCAATCAGCCCCAGCATTTT	CASRPQGGNQPQHF
TRBV5-4	TRBD1	NA	TRBJ2-1	15	TGTGCCAGCAGCTTAGGACAGGGCCTCTACAATGAGCAGTTCTTC	CASSLGQGLYNEQFF
TRBV2	TRBD1	NA	TRBJ1-1	14	TGTGCCAGCAGTGTACAGGGGGCAAACACTGAAGCTTTCTTT	CASSVQGANTEAFF
TRBV5-4	NA	NA	TRBJ1-2	15	TGTGCCAGCAGCCCACTTTTTACGTCGGTCTATGGCTACACCTTC	CASSPLFTSVYGYTF
TRBV5-1	NA	once	TRBJ2-6	17	TGCGCCAGCAGCTGGACAGCGCTCAGCTCTGGGGCCAACGTCCTGACTTTC	CASSWTALSSGANVLTF
TRBV27	TRBD2	NA	TRBJ2-3	15	TGTGCCAGCAGTTCGGGGGGGCGGGGCACAGATACGCAGTATTTT	CASSSGGRGTDTQYF
TRBV12-3/TRBV12-4	TRBD1	NA	TRBJ1-1	12	TGTGCCAGCAGTCCCCTCCAGGGGGCAGCTTTCTTT	CASSPLQGAAFF
TRBV3-1/TRBV3-2	TRBD2	NA	TRBJ2-1	18	TGTGCCAGCAGCCAAGATAGCGCAAGCGGGGGGACCTACAATGAGCAGTTCTTC	CASSQDSASGGTYNEQFF
TRBV5-1	TRBD1	once	TRBJ1-1	15	TGCGCCAGCAGCGCGACCGGGACAGTGAACACTGAAGCTTTCTTT	CASSATGTVNTEAFF
TRBV11-2	TRBD1	NA	TRBJ2-5	17	TGTGCCAGCAGCTGGGCCCTGGACAGGGGTAGTCAAGAGACCCAGTACTTC	CASSWALDRGSQETQYF
TRBV11-2	NA	NA	TRBJ1-1	12	TGTGCCAGCAGCCGGGACACCGTTGAAGCTTTCTTT	CASSRDTVEAFF
TRBV4-2	NA	NA	TRBJ2-3	13	TGTGCCAGCAGCCTAATAAGCGCAGATACGCAGTATTTT	CASSLISADTQYF
TRBV19	TRBD1	NA	TRBJ2-6	16	TGTGCCAGTTCCCCACCGACAGGGCTCGGGGCCAACGTCCTGACTTTC	CASSPPTGLGANVLTF
TRBV6-6	TRBD1	NA	TRBJ1-5	15	TGTGCCAGCAGTCCCGGGACAGGGGGCAATCAGCCCCAGCATTTT	CASSPGTGGNQPQHF